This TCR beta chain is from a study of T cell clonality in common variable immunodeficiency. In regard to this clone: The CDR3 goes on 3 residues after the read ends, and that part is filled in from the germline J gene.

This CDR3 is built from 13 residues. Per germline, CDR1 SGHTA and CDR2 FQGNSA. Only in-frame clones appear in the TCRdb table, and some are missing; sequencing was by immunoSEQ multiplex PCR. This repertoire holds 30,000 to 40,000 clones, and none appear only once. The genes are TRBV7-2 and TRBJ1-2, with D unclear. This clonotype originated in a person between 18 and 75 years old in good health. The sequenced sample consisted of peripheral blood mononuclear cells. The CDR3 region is CASSSYVVNDYTF. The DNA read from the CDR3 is TGTGCCAGCAGCTCCTACGTAGTCAATGAC.